Listed here are 27 T cell receptor beta chains from one sample, sequenced in a study of Ad26.COV2.S vaccination and SARS-CoV-2 variants. Sequenced by immunoSEQ multiplex PCR; TCRdb stores in-frame clones only, minus some. The table shows 200,000 to 300,000 clones, with 88% occurring only once. The sample's treatment: 19 received Ad26.COV2.S at low or high dose, single or two shots; roughly 5 received placebo; per-sample allocation not given. Vaccine and placebo recipients were sampled on day 63 after the first injection. The sample in question was peripheral blood, obtained in a trial of Ad26.COV2.S vaccine versus placebo. These TCRs come from a person aged 18-60 years who received the Ad26.COV2.S COVID-19 vaccine or a placebo.

The chain links TRBV27 to TRBJ2-7; D perhaps matches TRBD1 (6 bases). This CDR3 region has 15 residues. The V and J ends lost 6 bases and 2 bases respectively, with 17 bases between them. Germline V gene sequence: CDR1 MNHEY, CDR2 SMNVEV (reference sequence). The CDR3 region is CASSRVGQPTYEQYF. The CDR3 DNA reads TGTGCCAGCAGCCGAGTGGGACAACCGACCTACGAGCAGTACTTC.

This clone came up once. The J gene is TRBJ2-2, the V gene TRBV7-2; D is perhaps TRBD1 (5 bases). V was shortened by 1 base and J by 3 bases, with 15 bases between the two germline ends. Per the germline V gene, CDR1 is SGHTA and CDR2 is FQGNSA. The CDR3 contains 17 residues. The CDR3 coding sequence is TGTGCCAGCAGCTTAGAAACAGGCCGCCCCCACACCGGGGAGCTGTTTTTT. Translation: CASSLETGRPHTGELFF. Supplemented by reference TRBV7-2 and TRBJ2-2, the full variable domain reads GAGVSQSPSNKVTEKGKDVELRCDPISGHTALYWYRQSLGQGLEFLIYFQGNSAPDKSGLPSDRFSAERTGGSVSTLTIQRTQQEDSAVYLCASSLETGRPHTGELFFGEGSRLTVL.

V is TRBV27 and J is TRBJ1-4; no clear D. Germline CDR1 and CDR2: MNHEY and SMNVEV (reference sequence). This CDR3 contains 15 residues. The V gene lost 0 bases and the J gene lost 5 bases, with 10 bases spanning the gap. The CDR3, as DNA: TGTGCCAGCAGTTTATCGGAAAGTGGGAATGAAAAACTGTTTTTT. Its translation is CASSLSESGNEKLFF.

This chain links TRBV4-1 with TRBJ2-2; TRBD2 aligns across 7 bases. Germline V CDR1 and CDR2: MGHRA, YSYEKL. The CDR3 is made up of 17 amino acids. V lost 7 bases, J lost 0 bases, and 11 bases stayed unmatched. The CDR3 loop is CASTRAEGGANTGELFF. In DNA form, the CDR3 reads TGCGCCAGCACAAGAGCGGAGGGAGGGGCGAACACCGGGGAGCTGTTTTTT.

This rearrangement joins TRBV27 to TRBJ1-6, with D possibly being TRBD1 (6 bases). V was clipped by 0 bases and J by 10 bases, with 13 bases between them. The CDR3 is made up of 15 amino acids. CDR1 MNHEY and CDR2 SMNVEV come from the germline V gene (reference sequence). CDR3 nucleotides: TGTGCCAGCAGTTTATCGCGACAGGTCCGCTCACCCCTCCACTTT. As protein: CASSLSRQVRSPLHF.

V and J are TRBV3-1 (or the pseudogene TRBV3-2) and TRBJ2-3; 7 nucleotides agree with TRBD1. Germline V gene sequence: CDR1 LGHDT, CDR2 YNNKEL (reference sequence). The CDR3 runs to 14 residues. Trimming removed 6 bases from V and 2 bases from J; junction bases left unmatched: 5. The chain's CDR3 is CASSRDRATDTQYF. CDR3 coding DNA: TGTGCCAGCAGTAGGGACAGAGCCACAGATACGCAGTATTTT.

This chain connects TRBV4-3 to TRBJ1-1; tentative D call: TRBD1 (5 bases). V was clipped by 4 bases and J by 0 bases, with 15 bases between them. Germline CDR1 is LGHNA and CDR2 is YSLEER. The CDR3 extends over 16 amino acids. This CDR3 is CASSPGEGLMNTEAFF. The CDR3 DNA follows: TGCGCCAGCAGCCCGGGGGAGGGCCTCATGAACACTGAAGCTTTCTTT.

This clone was recorded once. This chain connects TRBV25-1 to TRBJ2-3; tentatively, D is TRBD1 or TRBD2 (7 bases each). CDR1 is MGHDK, CDR2 SYGVNS, per germline. Trimming took 6 bases from V and 2 from J, leaving 15 bases between them. The CDR3 loop spans 15 amino acids. CDR3 sequence (DNA): TGTGCCAGCAGCTTCAGGGGGGGTTACACAGATACGCAGTATTTT. It is translated as CASSFRGGYTDTQYF.

The chain has TRBV5-1 and TRBJ2-7, with D possibly matching TRBD2 (5 bases). The CDR3 loop spans 13 amino acids. V lost 5 bases to trimming and J lost 0 bases, with 9 bases between them. CDR1 and CDR2 from the germline V gene are SGHRS and YFSETQ. CDR3 sequence reads: CASSLRASYEQYF. The CDR3 DNA is TGCGCCAGCAGTCTGCGGGCCTCCTACGAGCAGTACTTC.

This chain joins TRBV24-1 and TRBJ2-3, with D uncertain. CDR3 length: 15 residues. The V end was cut by 4 bases, the J end by 1 base, with 11 bases between. The germline gives CDR1 KGHDR, CDR2 SFDVKD. CDR3 sequence: CATSEPSIGTDTQYF. The CDR3 DNA is TGTGCCACCAGTGAGCCTTCGATAGGCACAGATACGCAGTATTTT.

This chain connects TRBV18 to TRBJ2-5; D gene ambiguous. CDR1 is KGHSH and CDR2 is LQKENI in the germline V gene. Trimming left V 2 bases short and J 4 bases short, with 8 bases between. The CDR3 runs 13 residues. CDR3 nucleotide sequence: TGTGCCAGCTCACCAGTTCACGGAGAGACCCAGTACTTC. This sequence encodes CASSPVHGETQYF. Filled out from reference TRBV18 and TRBJ2-5, the complete variable domain reads NAGVMQNPRHLVRRRGQEARLRCSPMKGHSHVYWYRQLPEEGLKFMVYLQKENIIDESGMPKERFSAEFPKEGPSILRIQQVVRGDSAAYFCASSPVHGETQYFGPGTRLLVL.

This rearrangement joins TRBV6-4 to TRBJ2-7; TRBD1 matches 8 bases. This CDR3 has 14 residues. V was clipped by 6 bases and J by 3 bases; unmatched bases: 7. Per the germline V gene, CDR1 is MRHNA and CDR2 is SNTAGT. CDR3 DNA sequence: TGTGCCAGCAGCCCACCTGACAGGGGCTACGAGCAGTACTTC. Its translation: CASSPPDRGYEQYF.

V usage is TRBV7-9 and J usage is TRBJ2-3; no reliable D call. The CDR3 spans 12 residues. Per the germline V gene, CDR1 is SEHNR and CDR2 is FQNEAQ (reference sequence). The V end lost 6 bases, the J end lost 0 bases, and 4 bases lay between the germline ends. CDR3 sequence reads: CASRGSTDTQYF. The DNA of the CDR3 is TGTGCCAGCAGGGGTAGCACAGATACGCAGTATTTT.

This clone was counted a single time. This chain links TRBV15 with TRBJ1-1, with TRBD1 identical over 12 bases. The CDR3 loop spans 14 amino acids. The V segment lost 6 bases and the J segment 4 bases; nucleotides outside the gene matches: 3. CDR1 is LNHNV, CDR2 YYDKDF, per germline (reference sequence). The CDR3 bases are TGTGCCACCAGGGGGGACAGGGGGCCCACTGAAGCTTTCTTT. This encodes CATRGDRGPTEAFF.

The chain carries TRBV29-1 and TRBJ2-7; D is undetermined. Germline-derived CDR1 and CDR2 are SQVTM and ANQGSEA. The V gene lost 0 bases and the J gene lost 0 bases, with 3 bases spanning the gap. The CDR3 extends over 12 amino acids. The CDR3 spells CSVEDSSYEQYF. The DNA of the CDR3 is TGCAGCGTTGAAGACAGCTCCTACGAGCAGTACTTC.

The V gene is TRBV25-1, the J gene TRBJ2-7, with a weak D call TRBD1 (6 bases). The V and J ends lost 4 bases and 6 bases respectively, with 16 bases between them. The CDR3 contains 14 residues. From germline, CDR1 is MGHDK and CDR2 SYGVNS. The CDR3 nucleotides are TGTGCCAGCAGTGGGAGGACAGTACCATCCGAGCAGTACTTC. Protein: CASSGRTVPSEQYF.

The chain carries TRBV9 and TRBJ2-3; D uncertain. Trimming removed 2 bases at V and 5 bases at J, with 6 bases between. In germline, CDR1 is SGDLS, CDR2 YYNGEE. The CDR3 covers 12 residues. The CDR3 bases are TGTGCCAGCAGCGTGGCCCAAGATACGCAGTATTTT. Encoded protein: CASSVAQDTQYF.

This chain joins TRBV28 and TRBJ1-1; D gene unclear. This CDR3 region has 12 residues. Trimming cost V 3 bases and J 3 bases, with 5 bases left between them. Germline assignment: CDR1 MDHEN and CDR2 SYDVKM. The CDR3 here is CASSFLDTEAFF. The DNA of the CDR3 is TGTGCCAGCAGTTTCCTTGACACTGAAGCTTTCTTT.

This clone was counted once. V usage is TRBV5-5 and J usage is TRBJ2-7, with no clear D. This CDR3 is 14 amino acids long. Per the germline V gene, CDR1 is SGHKS and CDR2 is YYEKEE (reference sequence). Trimming shortened V by 2 bases and J by 3 bases, and 12 bases separated the two germline ends. Here the CDR3 DNA reads TGTGCCAGCAGCTTAACTTCGAGAAGCTACGAGCAGTACTTC. Translated, it gives CASSLTSRSYEQYF.

The gene calls are TRBV9 and TRBJ2-3, with 12 bases fitting TRBD2. Germline V gives CDR1 SGDLS, CDR2 YYNGEE. V shed 1 base and J 4 bases; nucleotides not matched to a gene: 10. The CDR3 has 18 residues. The CDR3 loop is CASSVQSRLAGVADTQYF. Written as DNA, the CDR3 is TGTGCCAGCAGCGTACAGTCCAGACTAGCGGGAGTGGCAGATACGCAGTATTTT. Combining the CDR3 with reference TRBV9 and TRBJ2-3 gives the whole variable domain DSGVTQTPKHLITATGQRVTLRCSPRSGDLSVYWYQQSLDQGLQFLIQYYNGEERAKGNILERFSAQQFPDLHSELNLSSLELGDSALYFCASSVQSRLAGVADTQYFGPGTRLTVL.

The rearrangement uses TRBV7-2 and TRBJ2-3, with TRBD2 matching over 9 bases. The CDR3 has 14 residues. CDR1 and CDR2 (germline): SGHTA, FQGNSA. Trimming took 6 bases from V and 3 from J; bases not matched to a gene: 4. CDR3 in amino acids: CASSDSGSTDTQYF. The CDR3 DNA is TGTGCCAGCAGTGATAGCGGGAGTACAGATACGCAGTATTTT.

The chain combines TRBV5-4 with TRBJ1-1, with D hard to call. The CDR3 runs to 14 residues. Germline V gives CDR1 SGHNT, CDR2 YYREEE (reference sequence). Trimming pared 1 base from V and 0 bases from J, leaving 7 bases between. CDR3 loop: CASSLTPVNTEAFF. The CDR3 bases are TGTGCCAGCAGCTTGACACCGGTGAACACTGAAGCTTTCTTT.

The chain carries TRBV28 and TRBJ2-1, with TRBD2 matching over 13 bases. CDR3 length: 17 amino acids. Looked up from germline, CDR1 is MDHEN and CDR2 is SYDVKM. The V and J ends lost 5 bases and 2 bases, in that order; junction bases with no gene match: 6. The CDR3 DNA is TGTGCCAGCAGTACTGGGACTAGCGGGAACACCTACAATGAGCAGTTCTTC. Protein: CASSTGTSGNTYNEQFF.

V usage is TRBV6-5 and J usage is TRBJ2-1; 9 nucleotides agree with TRBD1. V shed 7 bases, J shed 6 bases, and the junction held 10 bases outside the gene matches. Per the germline V gene, CDR1 is MNHEY and CDR2 is SVGAGI. The CDR3 is 15 residues long. CDR3 in amino acids: CASTNDRGGFNEQFF. DNA for the CDR3: TGTGCCAGCACCAACGACAGGGGGGGATTCAATGAGCAGTTCTTC.

This chain connects TRBV6-1 to TRBJ1-5; D unresolved. CDR3 length: 14 amino acids. Germline V gene data show CDR1 as MNHNS and CDR2 as SASEGT. V was pared by 2 bases and J by 7 bases, with 12 bases between. In DNA, the CDR3 is TGTGCCAGCAGTGAATCCTTCACCGGGCAGCCCCAGCATTTT. The encoded protein is CASSESFTGQPQHF.

This chain connects TRBV6-2 or TRBV6-3 to TRBJ2-3; no firm D call. Germline values: CDR1 MNHEY, CDR2 SVGEGT. V dropped 5 bases and J dropped 2 bases, with 5 bases sitting between them. This CDR3 has 12 amino acids. CDR3: CASSLFTDTQYF. DNA for the CDR3: TGTGCCAGCAGTCTTTTCACAGATACGCAGTATTTT.

V usage is TRBV5-4 and J usage is TRBJ2-1; 11 bases fit TRBD2. Germline V CDR1 and CDR2: SGHNT, YYREEE (reference sequence). With V trimmed by 5 bases and J by 5 bases, 6 bases remained unmatched. The CDR3 loop spans 15 amino acids. The CDR3 is CASRPLAGGDNEQFF. CDR3 bases: TGTGCCAGCAGGCCGCTAGCGGGGGGTGACAATGAGCAGTTCTTC.